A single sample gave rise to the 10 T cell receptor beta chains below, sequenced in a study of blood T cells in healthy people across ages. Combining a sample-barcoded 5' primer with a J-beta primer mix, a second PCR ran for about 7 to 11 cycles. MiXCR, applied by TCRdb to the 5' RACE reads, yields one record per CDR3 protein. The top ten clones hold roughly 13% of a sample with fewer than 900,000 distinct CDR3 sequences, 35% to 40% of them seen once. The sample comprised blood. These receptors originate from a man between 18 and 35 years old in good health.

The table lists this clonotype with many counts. The CDR3 bases are TGTGCCAGTACCCGGTGGGGCTCTGGGGCCAACGTCCTGACTTTC. It codes for CASTRWGSGANVLTF. The J gene is TRBJ2-6, the V gene TRBV19; D unclear. The length of the CDR3 is 15 residues. Trimming pared 7 bases from V and 0 bases from J, leaving 10 bases between. Germline V gives CDR1 LNHDA, CDR2 SQIVND (reference sequence).

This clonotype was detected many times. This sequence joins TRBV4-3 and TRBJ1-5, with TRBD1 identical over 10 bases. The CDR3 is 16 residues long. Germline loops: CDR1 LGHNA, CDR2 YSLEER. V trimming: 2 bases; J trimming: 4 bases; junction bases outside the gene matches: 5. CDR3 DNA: TGCGCCAGCAGCCAATCCTCGGGACAGGGGAATCAGCCCCAGCATTTT. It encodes CASSQSSGQGNQPQHF.

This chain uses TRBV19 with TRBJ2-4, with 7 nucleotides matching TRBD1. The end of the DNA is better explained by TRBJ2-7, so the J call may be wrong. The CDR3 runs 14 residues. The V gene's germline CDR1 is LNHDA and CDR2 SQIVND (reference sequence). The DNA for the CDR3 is TGTGCCACCATACTGACAGGGTTAACCTACGAGCAGTACTTC. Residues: CATILTGLTYEQYF.

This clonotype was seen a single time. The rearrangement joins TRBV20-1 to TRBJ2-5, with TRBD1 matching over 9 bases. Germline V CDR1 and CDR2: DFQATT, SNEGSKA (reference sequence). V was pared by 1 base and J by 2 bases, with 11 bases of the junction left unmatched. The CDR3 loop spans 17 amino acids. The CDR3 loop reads CSARAELQGAPQETQYF. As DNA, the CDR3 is TGCAGTGCTAGAGCGGAATTACAGGGGGCTCCTCAAGAGACCCAGTACTTC.

CDR3 in amino acids: CASSATRAGGDGYTF. CDR3 nucleotide sequence: TGTGCCAGCAGTGCTACGCGGGCAGGAGGCGATGGCTACACCTTC. This rearrangement joins TRBV2 to TRBJ1-2; D not resolved. CDR1 and CDR2 (germline): SNHLY, FYNNEI. There are 15 residues in the CDR3. V was cut by 4 bases and J by 6 bases, with 18 bases left in between. Using reference TRBV2 and TRBJ1-2 for the parts outside the CDR3, the full variable domain is EPEVTQTPSHQVTQMGQEVILRCVPISNHLYFYWYRQILGQKVEFLVSFYNNEISEKSEIFDDQFSVERPDGSNFTLKIRSTKLEDSAMYFCASSATRAGGDGYTFGSGTRLTVV.

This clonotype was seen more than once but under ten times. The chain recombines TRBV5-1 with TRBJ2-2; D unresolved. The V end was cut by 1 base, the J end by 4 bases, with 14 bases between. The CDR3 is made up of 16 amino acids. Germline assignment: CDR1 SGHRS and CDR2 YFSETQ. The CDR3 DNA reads TGCGCCAGCAGCTTGTTGACTGCCGGAAGCACCGGGGAGCTGTTTTTT. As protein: CASSLLTAGSTGELFF.

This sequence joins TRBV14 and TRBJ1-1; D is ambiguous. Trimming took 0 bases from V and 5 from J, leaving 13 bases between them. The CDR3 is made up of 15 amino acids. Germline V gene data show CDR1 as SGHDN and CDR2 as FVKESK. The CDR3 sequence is CASSQDRAHQTEAFF. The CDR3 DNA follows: TGTGCCAGCAGCCAAGATAGGGCCCACCAGACTGAAGCTTTCTTT.

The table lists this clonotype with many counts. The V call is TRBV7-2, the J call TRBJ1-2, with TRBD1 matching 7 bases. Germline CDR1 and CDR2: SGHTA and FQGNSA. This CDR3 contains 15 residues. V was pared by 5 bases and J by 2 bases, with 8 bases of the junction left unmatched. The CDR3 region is CASSAQTGINYGYTF. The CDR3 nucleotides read TGTGCCAGCAGCGCGCAGACAGGGATCAACTATGGCTACACCTTC. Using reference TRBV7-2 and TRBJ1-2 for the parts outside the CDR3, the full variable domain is GAGVSQSPSNKVTEKGKDVELRCDPISGHTALYWYRQSLGQGLEFLIYFQGNSAPDKSGLPSDRFSAERTGGSVSTLTIQRTQQEDSAVYLCASSAQTGINYGYTFGSGTRLTVV.

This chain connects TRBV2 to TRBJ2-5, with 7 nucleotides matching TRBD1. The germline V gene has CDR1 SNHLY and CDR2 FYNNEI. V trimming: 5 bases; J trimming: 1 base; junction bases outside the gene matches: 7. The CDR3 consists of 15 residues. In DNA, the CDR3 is TGTGCCAGCAGTAACATTGGGACAGTCCAAGAGACCCAGTACTTC. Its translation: CASSNIGTVQETQYF. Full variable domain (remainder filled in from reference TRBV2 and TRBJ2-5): EPEVTQTPSHQVTQMGQEVILRCVPISNHLYFYWYRQILGQKVEFLVSFYNNEISEKSEIFDDQFSVERPDGSNFTLKIRSTKLEDSAMYFCASSNIGTVQETQYFGPGTRLLVL.

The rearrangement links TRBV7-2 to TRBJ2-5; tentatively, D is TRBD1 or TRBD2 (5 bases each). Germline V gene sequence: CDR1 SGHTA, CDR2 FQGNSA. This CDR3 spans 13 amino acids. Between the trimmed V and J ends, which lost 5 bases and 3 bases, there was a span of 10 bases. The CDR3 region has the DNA TGTGCCAGCAGCCCTTGGGGGAAAGAGACCCAGTACTTC. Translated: CASSPWGKETQYF.